Presented here are 31 T cell receptor beta chains from one specimen sequenced in a study of shared clonotypes between healthy human individuals. TCRdb keeps only in-frame clones here, not all; method: immunoSEQ multiplex PCR. The table includes 2.3 million or so clones, approximately 93% detected once. The sequencing input was naive CD4+ T cells from PBMCs. Stated subset: CD45RA+ positively selected. The receptors were sampled from a man aged 18 to 30 in good health. Some clones in this sample may be carry-over from other donors' samples.

This clone has just one count. The same CDR3 is also encoded by other DNA sequences in this sample. V gene TRBV5-4 combines with J gene TRBJ1-2; 7 bases line up with TRBD1. The CDR3 is 13 amino acids. CDR1 SGHNT and CDR2 YYREEE come from the germline V gene (reference sequence). After removal of 4 bases from V and 3 bases from J, the junction contained 3 bases not matched to a gene. As DNA, the CDR3 is TGTGCCAGCAGCCTCGACAGGGACTATGGCTACACCTTC. This gives the protein CASSLDRDYGYTF.

V usage is TRBV19 and J usage is TRBJ2-2; 7 bases line up with TRBD1. CDR1 LNHDA and CDR2 SQIVND come from the germline V gene (reference sequence). The CDR3 length is 14 residues. J lost 5 bases, V lost 7 bases, and 7 bases had no gene match. CDR3 amino acids: CASKTGIGTGELFF. The CDR3 DNA reads TGTGCCAGTAAGACAGGGATCGGAACCGGGGAGCTGTTTTTT.

This chain uses TRBV2 with TRBJ2-1, with 14 bases that match TRBD2. Germline V gene sequence: CDR1 SNHLY, CDR2 FYNNEI. CDR3 length: 19 amino acids. V lost 5 bases and J lost 6; bases outside the gene matches: 15. The CDR3 DNA is TGTGCCAGCAGTATGTATTCGGGACTAGCGGGAGTGACGGGCAATGAGCAGTTCTTC. As protein: CASSMYSGLAGVTGNEQFF. Complete variable domain (other parts from reference TRBV2 and TRBJ2-1): EPEVTQTPSHQVTQMGQEVILRCVPISNHLYFYWYRQILGQKVEFLVSFYNNEISEKSEIFDDQFSVERPDGSNFTLKIRSTKLEDSAMYFCASSMYSGLAGVTGNEQFFGPGTRLTVL.

The CDR3 DNA sequence: TGTGCCAGCAGCCCGGGACAGGGGGCCGGGGATACGCAGTATTTT. Its protein is CASSPGQGAGDTQYF. This chain joins TRBV7-9 and TRBJ2-3; 12 bases align to TRBD1. Losses at the gene ends were 5 bases for V and 6 bases for J; bases not matched to a gene: 6. The CDR3 totals 15 residues. From germline, CDR1 is SEHNR and CDR2 FQNEAQ (reference sequence).

This clone occurred a few times. An end of the junction differs from the germline gene, which may be a read error. The chain is built from TRBV28 and TRBJ1-5; D is uncertain. Germline values: CDR1 MDHEN, CDR2 SYDVKM. The CDR3 length is 12 residues. The CDR3 reads CSAGGGNQPQHF. In DNA form, the CDR3 reads TGCTCGGCGGGCGGTGGCAATCAGCCCCAGCATTTT.

This clone showed up just once. The gene calls are TRBV28 and TRBJ2-3; no definite D call. Trimming took off 5 bases at V and 1 base at J, with 13 bases between the two ends. The CDR3 consists of 15 residues. The germline gives CDR1 MDHEN, CDR2 SYDVKM. In nucleotides, the CDR3 is TGTGCCAGCAGTCGCGACTTGAGCGGCACAGATACGCAGTATTTT. Amino acid sequence: CASSRDLSGTDTQYF.

This clone was recorded a few times. The J gene is TRBJ1-1, the V gene TRBV2; TRBD1 is a possible D gene (5 bases). Trimming removed 6 bases at V and 8 bases at J, with 19 bases between. CDR1 is SNHLY and CDR2 is FYNNEI in the germline V gene. CDR3 length equals 14 residues. The DNA for the CDR3 is TGTGCCAGCAGCGCCACAGGTTTGATCGGGGAAGCTTTCTTT. It codes for CASSATGLIGEAFF.

The CDR3 reads CASSLRPPGSNQPQHF. CDR3 nucleotide sequence: TGTGCCAGCAGTTTAAGACCCCCCGGTAGCAATCAGCCCCAGCATTTT. The V gene is TRBV28, the J gene TRBJ1-5; D gene uncertain. V lost 2 bases and J lost 0, with 11 bases in between. The CDR3 runs to 16 residues. Per germline, CDR1 MDHEN and CDR2 SYDVKM.

As DNA, the CDR3 is TGTGCCAGCAGTCCCTCTACAGGAGGAACTTACAATGAGCAGTTCTTC. As protein: CASSPSTGGTYNEQFF. The chain is built from TRBV2 and TRBJ2-1; D is tentatively TRBD1 or TRBD2 (5 bases each). V lost 5 bases, J lost 4 bases, and 18 bases lay in between. Per germline, CDR1 SNHLY and CDR2 FYNNEI. The CDR3 has 16 residues.

The CDR3 spells CASSVGLNYEQYF. The CDR3 nucleotides are TGTGCCAGCAGCGTCGGACTTAACTACGAGCAGTACTTC. The chain carries TRBV9 and TRBJ2-7, with D possibly matching TRBD2 (5 bases). Germline lookup yields CDR1 SGDLS and CDR2 YYNGEE. V was trimmed by 2 bases and J by 3 bases, leaving 9 bases between them. The CDR3 loop spans 13 amino acids.

This chain uses TRBV5-1 with TRBJ2-3, with 8 bases lining up with TRBD1. CDR1 SGHRS and CDR2 YFSETQ come from the germline V gene. The CDR3 spans 15 residues. V was pared by 4 bases and J by 1 base, with 5 bases of the junction left unmatched. CDR3 protein: CASSQDRAGTDTQYF. As DNA, the CDR3 is TGCGCCAGCAGCCAGGACAGGGCGGGCACAGATACGCAGTATTTT.

The rearrangement links TRBV29-1 to TRBJ2-7; D tentatively reads TRBD1 or TRBD2 (5 bases each). CDR1 and CDR2 from the germline V gene are SQVTM and ANQGSEA. This CDR3 has 11 amino acids. Trimming pared 7 bases from V and 6 bases from J, leaving 13 bases between. This CDR3 is CSGSRGGEQYF. For the CDR3, the DNA is TGCAGCGGGTCGAGGGGTGGCGAGCAGTACTTC.

This clone turned up a few times. The chain recombines TRBV7-2 with TRBJ1-1; tentatively, D is TRBD1 (6 bases). Germline V gene lookup returns CDR1 SGHTA and CDR2 FQGNSA. The CDR3 is made up of 14 amino acids. V was shortened by 6 bases and J by 5 bases, with 16 bases between the two germline ends. DNA for the CDR3: TGTGCCAGCAGACCCACAGGGTTCGGGACTGAAGCTTTCTTT. The encoded protein is CASRPTGFGTEAFF.

The V call is TRBV28, the J call TRBJ1-1; D possibly corresponds to TRBD1 (6 bases). V dropped 5 bases and J dropped 4 bases, with 14 bases sitting between them. CDR1 and CDR2 from the germline V gene are MDHEN and SYDVKM. This CDR3 has 14 residues. The CDR3 coding sequence is TGTGCCAGCAGTCTCGGACAGTTTCCCACTGAAGCTTTCTTT. Its protein is CASSLGQFPTEAFF.

This chain links TRBV11-2 with TRBJ2-2; TRBD2 matches at 12 bases. Trimming at V came to 5 bases and at J to 1 base, leaving 8 bases not matched to a gene. The CDR3 covers 18 residues. Germline loops: CDR1 SGHAT, CDR2 FQNNGV. The CDR3: CASSIRLAGEGNTGELFF. For the CDR3, the DNA is TGTGCCAGCAGCATAAGACTAGCGGGAGAGGGGAACACCGGGGAGCTGTTTTTT.

This rearrangement joins TRBV28 to TRBJ1-1, with 9 bases identical to TRBD1. This CDR3 is 14 amino acids long. The V gene's germline CDR1 is MDHEN and CDR2 SYDVKM. Unmatched junction bases numbered 9, after V lost 7 bases and J lost 6 bases. CDR3 region: CASKQDRGRAEAFF. Here the CDR3 DNA reads TGTGCCAGCAAACAAGACAGGGGGAGGGCTGAAGCTTTCTTT.

The chain carries TRBV28 and TRBJ2-1; TRBD1 matches at 10 bases. The CDR3 contains 12 residues. J lost 14 bases, V lost 2 bases, and 3 bases had no gene match. Germline lookup yields CDR1 MDHEN and CDR2 SYDVKM. In nucleotides, the CDR3 is TGTGCCAGCAGTTTAATTGGGACAGGGGAGTTCTTC. It specifies CASSLIGTGEFF.

This clone was observed a few times. CDR3 in DNA: TGTGCCAGCTTAAGACAGGGGGCTACCCAGCCCCAGCATTTT. Residues: CASLRQGATQPQHF. The chain is built from TRBV5-6 and TRBJ1-5, with 10 bases that match TRBD1. Trimming cost V 7 bases and J 7 bases; bases outside gene matches: 8. Germline V CDR1 and CDR2: SGHDT, YYEEEE. The CDR3 totals 14 residues.

This clone has only one observation. The chain is built from TRBV28 and TRBJ2-3; possibly TRBD1 or TRBD2 for D (6 bases each). The germline V gene encodes CDR1 MDHEN and CDR2 SYDVKM. V was trimmed by 8 bases and J by 0 bases, leaving 18 bases between them. This CDR3 is built from 16 residues. The CDR3 region is CASSPLLGGSTDTQYF. As DNA, the CDR3 is TGTGCCAGCTCTCCTTTATTGGGGGGCAGCACAGATACGCAGTATTTT.

J is TRBJ1-1 and V is TRBV6-6; the D gene is possibly TRBD1 (5 bases). V lost 7 bases and J 5 bases, leaving 14 bases between the germline ends. Germline loops: CDR1 MNHNY, CDR2 SVGAGI (reference sequence). This CDR3 has 13 amino acids. Written as DNA, the CDR3 is TGTGCCAGCACTCGGCAGGGTGGGACTGAAGCTTTCTTT. Its translation is CASTRQGGTEAFF.

This sequence joins TRBV6-1 and TRBJ2-7; 7 bases are a match to TRBD1. The ends lost 5 bases at V and 4 bases at J; junction bases unmatched: 8. Looked up from germline, CDR1 is MNHNS and CDR2 is SASEGT. This CDR3 comprises 14 residues. The chain's CDR3 is CASSIRDRIYEQYF. The CDR3 coding sequence is TGTGCCAGCAGTATCCGGGACAGAATTTACGAGCAGTACTTC.

This clone was recorded only once. The chain carries TRBV5-1 and TRBJ1-4, with 9 bases matching TRBD1. The germline V gene encodes CDR1 SGHRS and CDR2 YFSETQ. The CDR3 is 16 residues long. The V segment lost 4 bases and the J segment 7 bases; nucleotides outside the gene matches: 11. The CDR3 region is CASSSGGTGWREKLFF. DNA for the CDR3: TGCGCCAGCAGCAGCGGGGGGACAGGGTGGCGTGAAAAACTGTTTTTT. Using reference TRBV5-1 and TRBJ1-4 for the parts outside the CDR3, the full variable domain is KAGVTQTPRYLIKTRGQQVTLSCSPISGHRSVSWYQQTPGQGLQFLFEYFSETQRNKGNFPGRFSGRQFSNSRSEMNVSTLELGDSALYLCASSSGGTGWREKLFFGSGTQLSVL.

V is TRBV6-1 and J is TRBJ2-3, with D possibly being TRBD1 or TRBD2 (5 bases each). The CDR3 extends over 14 amino acids. V was cut by 6 bases and J by 3 bases, with 13 bases left in between. The germline V gene encodes CDR1 MNHNS and CDR2 SASEGT. The CDR3 bases are TGTGCCAGCAGCCGACAGTGGGGGACAGATACGCAGTATTTT. Translating gives CASSRQWGTDTQYF.

CDR3 sequence: CASSVGTVSQETQYF. The CDR3 nucleotides are TGTGCCAGCAGCGTAGGGACAGTGTCTCAAGAGACCCAGTACTTC. J is TRBJ2-5 and V is TRBV9; tentative D call: TRBD1 (6 bases). V was trimmed by 0 bases and J by 2 bases, leaving 11 bases between them. CDR1 SGDLS and CDR2 YYNGEE come from the germline V gene. CDR3 length: 15 residues.

This chain joins TRBV6-4 and TRBJ2-1; 10 nucleotides agree with TRBD2. Germline-derived CDR1 and CDR2 are MRHNA and SNTAGT. This CDR3 comprises 15 residues. V was pared by 6 bases and J by 0 bases, with 2 bases of the junction left unmatched. The CDR3 is CASRASGSSYNEQFF. The CDR3 coding sequence is TGTGCCAGCAGGGCTAGCGGGAGCTCCTACAATGAGCAGTTCTTC.

In its sample, this clone was seen once. V usage is TRBV25-1 and J usage is TRBJ2-7; possibly TRBD1 for D (5 bases). Germline CDR1 and CDR2: MGHDK and SYGVNS. The V end was cut by 4 bases, the J end by 2 bases, with 9 bases between. This CDR3 spans 13 amino acids. The CDR3 is CASSVGAAYEQYF. In DNA, the CDR3 is TGTGCCAGCAGTGTAGGGGCCGCCTACGAGCAGTACTTC.

The gene calls are TRBV6-1 and TRBJ2-5; possibly TRBD1 for D (6 bases). Germline V CDR1 and CDR2: MNHNS, SASEGT. Trimming cost V 4 bases and J 1 base, with 7 bases left between them. This CDR3 contains 13 residues. CDR3 region: CASSATGQETQYF. In nucleotides, the CDR3 is TGTGCCAGCAGTGCGACAGGCCAAGAGACCCAGTACTTC.

V gene TRBV21-1 combines with J gene TRBJ1-1. TRBV21-1 is a pseudogene segment. This CDR3 is 15 amino acids long. CDR3 protein: CASSKDRGARTEAFF. The CDR3 DNA sequence: TGTGCCAGCAGCAAAGATCGGGGGGCGCGCACTGAAGCTTTCTTT.

The rearrangement uses TRBV5-1 and TRBJ2-7, with D tentatively TRBD1 (6 bases). Germline CDR1 is SGHRS and CDR2 is YFSETQ. V lost 4 bases and J 0 bases, leaving 14 bases between the germline ends. There are 15 residues in the CDR3. CDR3 DNA: TGCGCCAGCAGCGCGCCCCAGGGGAACTCCTACGAGCAGTACTTC. Translating gives CASSAPQGNSYEQYF.

The chain links TRBV5-5 to TRBJ2-5; D unresolved. Trimming cost V 3 bases and J 3 bases, with 6 bases left between them. This CDR3 region has 12 residues. Germline loops: CDR1 SGHKS, CDR2 YYEKEE (reference sequence). The CDR3 DNA follows: TGTGCCAGCAGCTCCCCAAAAGAGACCCAGTACTTC. It encodes CASSSPKETQYF.

This chain uses TRBV19 with TRBJ2-6; 9 bases fit TRBD2. The CDR3 has 17 amino acids. Germline lookup yields CDR1 LNHDA and CDR2 SQIVND (reference sequence). The V and J ends lost 5 bases and 2 bases, in that order; junction bases with no gene match: 7. CDR3 protein: CASSYRVAGAGANVLTF. CDR3 in DNA: TGTGCCAGTAGTTATAGGGTAGCGGGAGCTGGGGCCAACGTCCTGACTTTC.